The clone carrying this T cell receptor (beta chain) was seen a few times. Antigen: not known. Individual cDNA molecules in this library carried unique molecular identifiers. TCRdb re-derived calls from the RACE reads in MiXCR, one entry per CDR3 protein. In the table there are under 300,000 distinct CDR3 sequences, approximately 8% of which are singletons. The data were taken from a study of human T cells and chemical hapten exposure. Broader study findings: No change in TCRs above 1 in 1000 frequency was produced by DPC sensitization. Having alopecia, the donors may differ immunologically from healthy people.

Germline trimming cut 0 bases from V and 3 bases from J; bases unmatched to any gene: 13. CDR1 and CDR2 (germline): SGHRS, YFSETQ. This CDR3 has 18 residues. Time point noted: pre-sensitization, week 0. The treatment here: therapeutic diphenylcyclopropenone sensitization with weekly scalp DPC. This chain joins TRBV5-1 and TRBJ2-5, with TRBD2 matching 8 bases. The receptor comes from a man in his late teens or twenties with alopecia areata. Some clones in this sample may be carry-over from other donors' samples. Sequencing used whole blood, obtained in connection with sensitization to the hapten diphenylcyclopropenone (DPC). CDR3 sequence (DNA): TGCGCCAGCAGCTTGGCGGATATAGCGGGGCAACCCAAAGAGACCCAGTACTTC. Encoded protein: CASSLADIAGQPKETQYF.